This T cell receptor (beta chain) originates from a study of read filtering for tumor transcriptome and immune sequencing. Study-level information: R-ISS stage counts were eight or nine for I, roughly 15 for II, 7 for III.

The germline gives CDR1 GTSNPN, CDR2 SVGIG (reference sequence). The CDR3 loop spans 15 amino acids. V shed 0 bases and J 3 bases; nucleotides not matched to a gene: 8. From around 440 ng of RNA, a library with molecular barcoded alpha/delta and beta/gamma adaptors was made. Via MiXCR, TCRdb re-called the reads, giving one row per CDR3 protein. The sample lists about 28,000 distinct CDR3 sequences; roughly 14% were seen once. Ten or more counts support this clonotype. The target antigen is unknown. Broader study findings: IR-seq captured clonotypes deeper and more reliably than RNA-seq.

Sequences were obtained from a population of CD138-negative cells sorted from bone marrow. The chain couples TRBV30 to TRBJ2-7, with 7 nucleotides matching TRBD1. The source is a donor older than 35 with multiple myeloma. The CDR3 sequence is CAWSVADRPFYEQYF. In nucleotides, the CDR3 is TGTGCCTGGAGTGTTGCGGACAGGCCTTTCTACGAGCAGTACTTC.